Shown below are 24 T cell receptor beta chains from a single sample sequenced in a study of cytomegalovirus exposure and HLA in healthy donors (dated by TCRdb to the late 2010s). Library creation used the immunoSEQ multiplex PCR assay. For the multiplex PCR, a mixture combining 60 forward primers for TCR Vbeta segments and 13 reverse primers for TCR Jbeta segments was used. TCRdb mirrors the immuneACCESS table, restricted to in-frame sequences. Some clones are absent from its copies; in checked studies, under half trace to an unresolved V gene, and the reason for the others is unknown. The sample table records some 130,000 clones; around 80% of these occur just once. The ten largest clones add up to 2.2% of the sample. The sample consisted of PBMCs. These receptors were obtained from a man aged 25-45 years in good health and CMV-seronegative.

This clone occurred once. This chain uses TRBV2 with TRBJ2-5; a possible D gene is TRBD2 (6 bases). Trimming stripped 8 bases from V and 1 base from J, with 20 bases between. The CDR3 loop spans 16 amino acids. Germline CDR1 SNHLY, CDR2 FYNNEI. CDR3: CASRFLGTGIQETQYF. CDR3 coding DNA: TGTGCCAGCCGTTTTCTTGGGACTGGAATCCAAGAGACCCAGTACTTC.

The V gene is TRBV7-2, the J gene TRBJ2-3; TRBD2 aligns across 8 bases. This CDR3 region has 16 residues. Germline trimming cut 4 bases from V and 8 bases from J; bases unmatched to any gene: 14. Germline V CDR1 and CDR2: SGHTA, FQGNSA. The CDR3: CASSSGTSRSQGTQYF. CDR3 sequence (DNA): TGTGCCAGCAGCTCCGGGACTAGTCGGAGTCAAGGTACGCAGTATTTT.

The chain employs TRBV20-1 and TRBJ2-5; D unresolved. V lost 0 bases and J 9 bases, leaving 8 bases between the germline ends. CDR1 is DFQATT, CDR2 SNEGSKA, per germline (reference sequence). The CDR3 is 11 amino acids. The CDR3 sequence: CSARDASAQYF. CDR3 nucleotide sequence: TGCAGTGCTAGAGATGCATCGGCCCAGTACTTC.

The chain uses TRBV6-6 and TRBJ2-5, with D possibly TRBD2 on 6 matching bases. CDR1 MNHNY and CDR2 SVGAGI come from the germline V gene (reference sequence). This CDR3 comprises 13 residues. The V gene lost 3 bases and the J gene lost 5 bases, with 10 bases spanning the gap. The CDR3 nucleotides are TGTGCCAGCAGTTATGGGGGGAGGGAGACCCAGTACTTC. Its translation is CASSYGGRETQYF.

The CDR3 coding sequence is TGTGCCAGTAGTATAAGGGGCAAGGGACAGGGGTTCTACGAGCAGTACTTC. Translation: CASSIRGKGQGFYEQYF. The chain joins TRBV19 to TRBJ2-7; 10 nucleotides align to TRBD1. In germline, CDR1 is LNHDA, CDR2 SQIVND (reference sequence). The trim removed 2 bases at V and 3 bases at J, leaving 10 bases unmatched. This CDR3 comprises 17 residues.

The chain is built from TRBV6-1 and TRBJ1-1; weak D call: TRBD1 (6 bases). V lost 2 bases, J lost 7 bases, and 11 bases lay in between. The CDR3 contains 13 residues. In germline, CDR1 is MNHNS, CDR2 SASEGT. CDR3 bases: TGTGCCAGCAGTGAATTAAGGGACAATGAAGCTTTCTTT. Translated, it gives CASSELRDNEAFF.

V gene TRBV6-1 combines with J gene TRBJ2-1; D may be TRBD1 (5 bases). The V end lost 8 bases, the J end lost 2 bases, and 16 bases lay between the germline ends. The CDR3 runs to 15 residues. CDR1 MNHNS and CDR2 SASEGT come from the germline V gene. Here the CDR3 reads CASYDRELTYNEQFF. The CDR3 bases are TGTGCCAGCTACGACAGAGAGCTCACCTACAATGAGCAGTTCTTC.

The rearrangement uses TRBV5-1 and TRBJ1-2, with 7 positions matching TRBD1. There are 15 residues in the CDR3. Germline V gene lookup returns CDR1 SGHRS and CDR2 YFSETQ. V was clipped by 0 bases and J by 3 bases; unmatched bases: 5. This CDR3 is CASSLEGQAYYGYTF. In nucleotides, the CDR3 is TGCGCCAGCAGCTTGGAAGGACAGGCATACTATGGCTACACCTTC.

V gene TRBV4-1 combines with J gene TRBJ2-3; 10 bases fit TRBD2. The V gene end was trimmed by 5 bases and the J gene end by 5 bases; junction bases not matched to a gene: 10. This CDR3 spans 16 amino acids. Germline CDR1 reads MGHRA; CDR2 reads YSYEKL. The CDR3 here is CASSWGGLAGEDTQYF. In nucleotides, the CDR3 is TGCGCCAGCAGCTGGGGAGGGCTAGCGGGAGAAGATACGCAGTATTTT.

This chain joins TRBV28 and TRBJ1-5; possibly TRBD1 for D (6 bases). This CDR3 has 14 residues. V lost 7 bases and J 2 bases, leaving 12 bases between the germline ends. Germline CDR1 is MDHEN and CDR2 is SYDVKM. The CDR3 bases are TGTGCCAGCACCTTAGGGGGTGGCAATCAGCCCCAGCATTTT. Encoded protein: CASTLGGGNQPQHF.

The chain is built from TRBV28 and TRBJ1-2, with 10 bases identical to TRBD1. J was trimmed by 7 bases and V by 2 bases; bases with no gene match: 7. This CDR3 is built from 15 residues. Looked up from germline, CDR1 is MDHEN and CDR2 is SYDVKM. CDR3 region: CASSLGTGARSGYTF. CDR3 coding DNA: TGTGCCAGCAGTTTAGGGACAGGGGCTAGGAGTGGCTACACCTTC.

As to this clone: This sample includes further DNA sequences coding for the same CDR3. The chain employs TRBV5-4 and TRBJ2-3; D remains ambiguous. V was cut by 0 bases and J by 1 base, with 3 bases left in between. The CDR3 extends over 13 amino acids. Germline-derived CDR1 and CDR2 are SGHNT and YYREEE (reference sequence). This CDR3 is CASSLAGTDTQYF. The CDR3, as DNA: TGTGCCAGCAGCTTGGCCGGCACAGATACGCAGTATTTT.

The chain joins TRBV5-1 to TRBJ2-5; 11 bases match TRBD1. Losses at the gene ends were 4 bases for V and 2 bases for J; bases not matched to a gene: 7. Germline V gene sequence: CDR1 SGHRS, CDR2 YFSETQ. The CDR3 extends over 16 amino acids. CDR3 DNA: TGCGCCAGCAGCATACCGGGACAGGGGGGACAAGAGACCCAGTACTTC. This encodes CASSIPGQGGQETQYF.

The chain joins TRBV29-1 to TRBJ2-3, with TRBD2 matching 7 bases. V trimming: 1 base; J trimming: 4 bases; junction bases outside the gene matches: 11. Germline V CDR1 and CDR2: SQVTM, ANQGSEA. The CDR3 has 16 amino acids. In DNA form, the CDR3 reads TGCAGCGTTGAAGGGGCCCGGACTAGTAACTCAGATACGCAGTATTTT. It is translated as CSVEGARTSNSDTQYF.

Comments on this clone: The junction and the germline gene differ at one end; a read error may be behind it. Here the CDR3 reads CSSSRQGGNTEAFF. In nucleotides, the CDR3 is TGTTCCAGCAGCCGACAGGGGGGGAACACTGAAGCTTTCTTT. V is TRBV7-9 and J is TRBJ1-1, with TRBD1 matching over 9 bases. CDR3 length equals 14 residues. Germline V gene data show CDR1 as SEHNR and CDR2 as FQNEAQ (reference sequence). Full variable domain (rest looked up from reference TRBV7-9 and TRBJ1-1): DTGVSQNPRHKITKRGQNVTFRCDPISEHNRLYWYRQTLGQGPEFLTYFQNEAQLEKSRLLSDRFSAERPKGSFSTLEIQRTEQGDSAMYLCSSSRQGGNTEAFFGQGTRLTVV.

As for this clone: A junction boundary mismatches the germline segment, possibly from a read error. V and J are TRBV10-3 and TRBJ2-1; D possibly corresponds to TRBD2 (6 bases). Germline V lookup: CDR1 ENHRY, CDR2 SYGVKD. This CDR3 is 16 amino acids long. This CDR3 is CAIRGLRGRSYDEQFF. In DNA, the CDR3 is TGTGCCATCAGGGGGTTGCGGGGTCGAAGCTACGATGAGCAGTTCTTC.

This clone has only one observation. The chain employs TRBV29-1 and TRBJ2-1; D uncertain. Per the germline V gene, CDR1 is SQVTM and CDR2 is ANQGSEA. The germline V and J ends were trimmed by 0 bases and 3 bases, with 9 bases remaining between them. The CDR3 is made up of 14 amino acids. CDR3 DNA: TGCAGCGTTGAAGATGGCCTGAACTACAATGAGCAGTTCTTC. Translated, it gives CSVEDGLNYNEQFF.

J is TRBJ2-7 and V is TRBV6-6; D is unresolved. CDR1 and CDR2 (germline): MNHNY, SVGAGI (reference sequence). V lost 3 bases to trimming and J lost 7 bases, with 10 bases between them. The CDR3 is 12 amino acids. CDR3 sequence (DNA): TGTGCCAGCAGTTATCCCGCGGAGGAGCAGTACTTC. This gives the protein CASSYPAEEQYF.

V gene TRBV6-6 combines with J gene TRBJ1-1; D remains ambiguous. The ends were cut back, 2 bases at V and 5 bases at J, with 12 bases in the middle. Germline-derived CDR1 and CDR2 are MNHNY and SVGAGI (reference sequence). The CDR3 runs 14 residues. The CDR3 DNA follows: TGTGCCAGCAGTTACACCCCGGGTTTGACTGAAGCTTTCTTT. Translated: CASSYTPGLTEAFF.

This rearrangement joins TRBV28 to TRBJ2-2; no firm D call. The CDR3 totals 13 residues. Trimming stripped 7 bases from V and 3 bases from J, with 9 bases between. Germline-derived CDR1 and CDR2 are MDHEN and SYDVKM. The CDR3 nucleotides are TGTGCCAGCAATAATATCGACACCGGGGAGCTGTTTTTT. This translates into CASNNIDTGELFF.

This clone showed up many times. The chain couples TRBV5-1 to TRBJ1-4; maybe TRBD1 (5 bases). The length of the CDR3 is 13 residues. Trimming removed 3 bases at V and 5 bases at J, with 8 bases between. Germline V CDR1 and CDR2: SGHRS, YFSETQ. The CDR3 nucleotides read TGCGCCAGCAGCTCGCAGGGAAATGAAAAACTGTTTTTT. Protein sequence: CASSSQGNEKLFF.

The chain recombines TRBV6-5 with TRBJ1-1, with D maybe TRBD1 (5 bases). Trimming removed 0 bases from V and 3 bases from J, with 11 bases in between. Germline CDR1 and CDR2: MNHEY and SVGAGI. The CDR3 runs 15 residues. This CDR3 is CASSYSGRVDTEAFF. CDR3 sequence (DNA): TGTGCCAGCAGTTACTCAGGCAGGGTGGACACTGAAGCTTTCTTT.

Only a few counts were recorded for this clone. This rearrangement joins TRBV5-1 to TRBJ1-5, with D unresolved. Germline assignment: CDR1 SGHRS and CDR2 YFSETQ. Deletions cut 4 bases from V and 0 bases from J, with 5 bases between. This CDR3 comprises 13 residues. The CDR3 DNA sequence: TGCGCCAGCAGCATAGATAGCAATCAGCCCCAGCATTTT. Protein: CASSIDSNQPQHF.

This clone has a single count. The V call is TRBV7-2, the J call TRBJ1-2; D unclear. This CDR3 spans 14 amino acids. The V end lost 6 bases, the J end lost 3 bases, and 14 bases lay between the germline ends. CDR1 and CDR2 (germline): SGHTA, FQGNSA. DNA of the CDR3: TGTGCCAGCAGGGAGAGCGGGCGAGACTATGGCTACACCTTC. Its protein product is CASRESGRDYGYTF.